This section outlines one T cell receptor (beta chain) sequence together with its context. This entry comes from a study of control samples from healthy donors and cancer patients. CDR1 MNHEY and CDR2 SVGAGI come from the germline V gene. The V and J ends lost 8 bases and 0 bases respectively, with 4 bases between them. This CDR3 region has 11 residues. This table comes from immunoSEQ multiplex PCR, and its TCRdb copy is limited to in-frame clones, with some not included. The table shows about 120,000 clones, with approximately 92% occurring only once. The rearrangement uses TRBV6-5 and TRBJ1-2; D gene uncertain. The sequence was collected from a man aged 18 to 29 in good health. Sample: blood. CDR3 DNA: TGTGCCAGCTGGGCTAACTATGGCTACACCTTC. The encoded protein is CASWANYGYTF.